Listed below are T cell receptor beta chains from one sample, sequenced in a study of T cell responses to AZD1222 COVID-19 vaccine. The data were produced by immunoSEQ multiplex PCR, yet TCRdb's version contains in-frame clones alone and is incomplete. The sample shows 200,000 or so clones, 70% to 90% of them seen only once. The sample consisted of peripheral blood, taken on day 0 of AZD1222 vaccination. Receptor source: an adult in good health. Each CDR3 is given without its conserved first and last residue. The listing skips clone size in some rows; elsewhere it reads once, few, many or a size class.

j_gene,v_gene,abundance,CDR3aa
TRBJ2-2,TRBV11-3,.,ASSTGQGPGELF
TRBJ2-5,TRBV7-3,.,ASSSTSGGFQETQY
TRBJ1-1,TRBV9,.,ASSVGERVYWAF
TRBJ1-3,TRBV4-3,.,ASSQDRTAISGNTIY
TRBJ2-1,TRBV12-3/TRBV12-4,.,ASRDNGGNEQF
TRBJ2-7,TRBV11-1,.,ASSSTPGASTYEQY
TRBJ1-5,TRBV11-2,.,ASSPSGGQPQH
TRBJ2-7,TRBV19,few,ASSPRQGGIPYEQY
TRBJ1-1,TRBV3-1/TRBV3-2,.,ASSQFLNTEAF
TRBJ2-7,TRBV6-5,.,ASRAGHEQY
TRBJ1-1,TRBV7-9,.,ASSPEGSTEAF
TRBJ1-4,TRBV28,few,ASSSNFQGPRGEKLF
TRBJ1-5,TRBV7-9,.,ASSLGGLATNQPQH
TRBJ2-1,TRBV11-2,.,ASSPSVVTGPPLNNEQF
TRBJ1-1,TRBV5-5,.,ASSLALNTGARTKAF
TRBJ1-5,TRBV6-2/TRBV6-3,.,ASSYHPRDTQPQH
TRBJ1-3,TRBV18,.,ASSPGTGSSGNTIY
TRBJ2-7,TRBV7-8,.,ASSLGRVPSYEQY
TRBJ1-2,TRBV2,.,ASSDRGGNYGYT
TRBJ2-4,TRBV11-2,.,ASSLEALIAGRDIQY
TRBJ2-2,TRBV4-2,.,ASSPTGQGNTGELF
TRBJ2-1,TRBV2,.,ASDGTKQF
TRBJ2-7,TRBV7-9,once,ASSLYLGDGDSYEQY
TRBJ1-2,TRBV6-1,once,ASSERRRPDGYT
TRBJ2-7,TRBV7-9,.,ASSPAGESYEQY
TRBJ2-5,TRBV5-1,.,ASSVVRGAPETQY
TRBJ2-2,TRBV4-2,.,ASSQGTENTGELF
TRBJ2-3,TRBV5-1,.,ASRPSTDTQY
TRBJ1-3,TRBV2,.,ASSDRKGYGNTIY
TRBJ2-4,TRBV4-3,.,ASSQVGAGSKNIQY
TRBJ2-1,TRBV20-1,.,SASRSSGYNEQF
TRBJ2-5,TRBV23-1,.,ASSQSGQDVPKETQY
TRBJ2-3,TRBV4-2,.,ASSQETSETRRTQY
TRBJ2-2,TRBV10-3,.,AISAGTGGNTGELF
TRBJ2-7,TRBV29-1,once,SVAGQGLTYEQY
TRBJ1-4,TRBV7-2,.,ASSFRTVNEKLF
TRBJ2-1,TRBV5-1,.,ASSYGGRGGANEQF
TRBJ1-2,TRBV9,.,ASSVNDYGYT
TRBJ1-1,TRBV11-3,.,ASSPGGSQNTEAF
TRBJ1-5,TRBV19,.,ASSTVGVTGNQPQH
TRBJ2-7,TRBV7-9,few,ASTLRAGYEQY
TRBJ2-4,TRBV30,.,AWSVGLWGRAKNIQY
TRBJ1-2,TRBV27,.,ASSLSVRGQGYT
TRBJ1-4,TRBV25-1,.,ATSNEKLF
TRBJ2-2,TRBV4-1,.,ASSQRAGGNTGELF
TRBJ2-7,TRBV19,.,ASREPYPSYEQY
TRBJ2-7,TRBV19,.,ASSPDAGSSYEQY